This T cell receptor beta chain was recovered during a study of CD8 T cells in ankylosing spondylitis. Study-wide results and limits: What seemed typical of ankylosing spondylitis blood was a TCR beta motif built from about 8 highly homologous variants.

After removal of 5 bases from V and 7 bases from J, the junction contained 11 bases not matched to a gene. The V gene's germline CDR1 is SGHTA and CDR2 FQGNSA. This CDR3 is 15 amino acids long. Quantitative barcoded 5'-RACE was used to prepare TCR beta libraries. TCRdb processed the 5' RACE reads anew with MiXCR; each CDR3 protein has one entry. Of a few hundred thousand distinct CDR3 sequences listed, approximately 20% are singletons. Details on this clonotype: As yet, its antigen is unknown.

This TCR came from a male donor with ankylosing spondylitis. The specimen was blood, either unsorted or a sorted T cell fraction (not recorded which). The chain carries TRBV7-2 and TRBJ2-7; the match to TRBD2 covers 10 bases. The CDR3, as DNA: TGTGCCAGCAGCAGAGGACTAGCGGACCGGGGGGAGCAGTACTTC. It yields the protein CASSRGLADRGEQYF.